This T cell receptor (beta chain) was captured in a study of cytomegalovirus exposure and HLA in healthy donors. Both 60 Vbeta primers and 13 Jbeta primers went into the PCR. Using immunoSEQ multiplex PCR, the repertoire was profiled, and TCRdb retains in-frame clones only, with some absent. The repertoire has 85,000 to 130,000 clones, 70% to 85% of them found once; the top ten carry about 5.4%. This clone turned up a few times. The ends were cut back, 5 bases at V and 2 bases at J, with 9 bases in the middle. Germline V gene sequence: CDR1 LNHDA, CDR2 SQIVND (reference sequence). The CDR3 spans 13 residues.

Sequenced sample: PBMCs. The chain uses TRBV19 and TRBJ1-2; D is undetermined. The sequence was obtained from a woman younger than 30 in good health and CMV-seropositive. The CDR3 is CASSLTTNYGYTF. In nucleotides, the CDR3 is TGTGCCAGTAGTTTAACAACAAACTATGGCTACACCTTC.